This is a list of T cell receptor beta chains from one sample in a study of STAT5B mutations in CD4+ large granular lymphocyte leukemia. Data came from immunoSEQ multiplex PCR; TCRdb stores just in-frame clones and leaves some out. Found here are some 41,000 clones, approximately 80% of them singletons; the top ten hold 3.5% to 4%. The sequencing sample was made of CD4+ T cells from blood buffy coats. Every receptor here comes from a human donor in good health. CDR3s include the opening cysteine and the closing phenylalanine or tryptophan. The order of the fields is D gene, J gene, V gene, CDR3 length, clone size, CDR3 DNA, CDR3 protein. D genes are given only for firm matches. Clone size, where shown, is once, few, many, or a class for clones that have expanded.

- | TRBJ1-1 | TRBV6-6 | 13 | - | TGTGCCAGCAGCCGGACGGGGAACACTGAAGCTTTCTTT | CASSRTGNTEAFF
TRBD1 | TRBJ1-1 | TRBV7-6 | 15 | - | TGTGCCAGCAGCCCTTGGACAGGCTCCGGCACTGAAGCTTTCTTT | CASSPWTGSGTEAFF
- | TRBJ2-7 | TRBV10-3 | 15 | once | TGTGCCATCAGTGAGTCAGGGCGGTTGGGTGGGGAGCAGTACTTC | CAISESGRLGGEQYF
- | TRBJ2-3 | TRBV9 | 15 | - | TGTGCCAGCAGCGTAGCAGGACTCGGCACAGATACGCAGTATTTT | CASSVAGLGTDTQYF
- | TRBJ1-2 | TRBV27 | 13 | - | TGTGCCAGCAGTTATGGACAGAACTATGGCTACACCTTC | CASSYGQNYGYTF
- | TRBJ2-2 | TRBV4-2 | 15 | - | TGTGCCAGCAGCCAAGAGGCGGGGCGCGCCGGGGAGCTGTTTTTT | CASSQEAGRAGELFF
- | TRBJ2-6 | TRBV21-1 | 17 | - | TGTGCCAGCAGCAGGCTTAGGGTATATTCTGGGGCCAACGTCCTGACTTTC | CASSRLRVYSGANVLTF
- | TRBJ2-7 | TRBV30 | 13 | - | TGTGCCTGGAGTATGGACACTGGCTACGAGCAGTACTTC | CAWSMDTGYEQYF
TRBD2 | TRBJ2-4 | TRBV5-6 | 14 | - | TGTGCCAGCAGTTCGGGGGGAGTCAAAAACATTCAGTACTTC | CASSSGGVKNIQYF
TRBD2 | TRBJ2-1 | TRBV10-3 | 16 | - | TGTGCCATCAGTGAGCTGGTTAGCGGGAGTAGTGGTGAGCAGTTCTTC | CAISELVSGSSGEQFF
TRBD1 | TRBJ1-2 | TRBV28 | 12 | few | TGTGCCAGCAGTCAACAGGGGTATGGCTACACCTTC | CASSQQGYGYTF
- | TRBJ1-4 | TRBV6-1 | 14 | - | TGTGCCAGCAGTGAAGCCCCGGGGGCGGGAAAACTGTTTTTT | CASSEAPGAGKLFF
- | TRBJ1-4 | TRBV6-1 | 14 | - | TGTGCCAGCAGTGAAGTGTGGGGTGGGGAAAAACTGTTTTTT | CASSEVWGGEKLFF
- | TRBJ1-1 | TRBV7-9 | 16 | - | TGTGCCAGCAGCCCCGGGCCGTTGGGGGCTGACACTGAAGCTTTCTTT | CASSPGPLGADTEAFF
- | TRBJ2-1 | TRBV23-1 | 17 | - | TGCGCCAGCAGTCAATTCCGTACCGGACGGATAGGGAATGAGCAGTTCTTC | CASSQFRTGRIGNEQFF
TRBD2 | TRBJ2-1 | TRBV18 | 16 | - | TGTGCCAGCTCACCACCGACTAGCGGATCCTACAATGAGCAGTTCTTC | CASSPPTSGSYNEQFF
- | TRBJ2-5 | TRBV6-1 | 13 | - | TGTGCCAGCAGCGCGGGCCCCCAAGAGACCCAGTACTTC | CASSAGPQETQYF
- | TRBJ2-7 | TRBV11-1 | 11 | - | TGTGCCAGCAGCGCACTGAGCGAGCAGTACTTC | CASSALSEQYF
- | TRBJ2-1 | TRBV30 | 15 | - | TGTGCCTGGAGTGTACGGTCCAACTCCTACAATGAGCAGTTCTTC | CAWSVRSNSYNEQFF
- | TRBJ2-7 | TRBV27 | 14 | - | TGTGCCAGCAGTTTATCGGGAACGACCTACGAGCAGTACTTC | CASSLSGTTYEQYF
- | TRBJ2-1 | TRBV7-2 | 12 | - | TGTGCCAGCAGCTTTGCCTACAATGAGCAGTTCTTC | CASSFAYNEQFF
TRBD1 | TRBJ1-2 | TRBV6-5 | 13 | - | TGTGCCAGCAGCCAGACAGGGAGAAATGGCTACACCTTC | CASSQTGRNGYTF
- | TRBJ2-7 | TRBV6-1 | 13 | - | TGTGCCAGCAGTGAAGCGGCCCGGTACGAGCAGTACTTC | CASSEAARYEQYF
- | TRBJ1-3 | TRBV23-1 | 15 | - | TGCGCCCTGGGGGTATTCCACTACTCTGGAAACACCATATATTTT | CALGVFHYSGNTIYF
- | TRBJ1-4 | TRBV15 | 14 | - | TGTGCCACCAGCCTCCTAGGGGGTAGCGAAAAACTGTTTTTT | CATSLLGGSEKLFF